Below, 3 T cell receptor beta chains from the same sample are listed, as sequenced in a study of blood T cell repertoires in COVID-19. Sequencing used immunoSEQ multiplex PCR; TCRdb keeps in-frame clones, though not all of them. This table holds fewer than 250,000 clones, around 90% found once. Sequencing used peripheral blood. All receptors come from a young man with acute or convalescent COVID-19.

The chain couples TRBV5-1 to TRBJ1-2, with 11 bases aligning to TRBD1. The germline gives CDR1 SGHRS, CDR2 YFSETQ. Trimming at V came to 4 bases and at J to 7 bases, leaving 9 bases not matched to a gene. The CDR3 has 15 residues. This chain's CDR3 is CASSIGQGALGGYTF. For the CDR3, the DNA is TGCGCCAGCAGCATAGGACAGGGGGCGTTAGGTGGCTACACCTTC.

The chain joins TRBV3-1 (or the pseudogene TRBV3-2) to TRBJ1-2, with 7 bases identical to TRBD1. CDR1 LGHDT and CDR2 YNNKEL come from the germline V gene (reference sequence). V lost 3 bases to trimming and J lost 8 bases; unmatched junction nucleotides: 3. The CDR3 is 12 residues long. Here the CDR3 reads CASSQTGRGYTF. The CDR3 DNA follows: TGTGCCAGCAGCCAGACAGGGCGCGGCTACACCTTC.

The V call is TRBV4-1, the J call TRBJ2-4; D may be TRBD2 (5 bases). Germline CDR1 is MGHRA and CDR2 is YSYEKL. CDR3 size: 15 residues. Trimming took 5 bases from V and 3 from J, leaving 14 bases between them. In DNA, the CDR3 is TGCGCCAGCAGCTCGGGGAGACTGGACAAAAACATTCAGTACTTC. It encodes CASSSGRLDKNIQYF.